This entry lists 5 T cell receptor beta chains sequenced from one sample in a study of blood T cells in healthy people across ages (dated by TCRdb to the mid-2010s). Preparation of the library involved 5' RACE. The sequencer was an Illumina HiSeq 2500. The second PCR ran for roughly 6 to 11 cycles and used a J-beta primer mix along with a sample-barcoded 5' primer. TCRdb trimmed public reads at Q25 via fastp, called clones via MiXCR and kept in-frame beta chains. A single entry per CDR3 protein holds the most common genes and DNA from its merged rows. This sample comprises about 1,500,000 distinct CDR3 sequences, 28% of them detected only once. The biggest ten clones account for around 7.7% of the sample. Specimen: blood. These receptors were obtained from a woman between 25 and 40 years old in good health.

This clonotype turned up a few times. V is TRBV20-1 and J is TRBJ2-3; D is uncertain. The V and J ends lost 1 base and 6 bases respectively, with 11 bases between them. Per germline, CDR1 DFQATT and CDR2 SNEGSKA (reference sequence). The CDR3 has 13 residues. The CDR3 sequence: CSARVVPSDTQYF. The DNA for the CDR3 is TGCAGTGCTAGAGTGGTTCCATCTGATACGCAGTATTTT.

This clonotype was seen many times. The chain is built from TRBV7-2 and TRBJ2-5; 13 nucleotides line up with TRBD2. The CDR3 totals 17 residues. The J segment lost 4 bases and the V segment lost 5 bases, leaving 10 bases of the junction unmatched. Looked up from germline, CDR1 is SGHTA and CDR2 is FQGNSA. This CDR3 reads CASSPGTSGIRRETQYF. In nucleotides, the CDR3 is TGTGCCAGCAGCCCCGGGACTAGCGGGATAAGGAGAGAGACCCAGTACTTC.

The table lists this clonotype with a few counts. The chain is built from TRBV4-1 and TRBJ2-5; the match to TRBD1 covers 7 bases. This CDR3 contains 16 residues. Trimming cost V 4 bases and J 11 bases; bases outside gene matches: 19. Germline lookup yields CDR1 MGHRA and CDR2 YSYEKL. CDR3 residues: CASSPDTVRDSHEQYF. CDR3 DNA sequence: TGCGCCAGCAGCCCAGATACTGTCCGGGACAGCCATGAGCAGTACTTC.

The V call is TRBV29-1, the J call TRBJ2-7, with D possibly matching TRBD1 (5 bases). The CDR3 length is 14 residues. V lost 7 bases to trimming and J lost 7 bases, with 23 bases between them. Germline values: CDR1 SQVTM, CDR2 ANQGSEA. Here the CDR3 DNA reads TGCAGCGGGCGACTCTCAGGGCGGATGGGTGAGCAGTACTTC. Its protein is CSGRLSGRMGEQYF.

This clonotype was seen a handful of times. The rearrangement links TRBV5-1 to TRBJ1-2, with D hard to call. Trimming stripped 1 base from V and 6 bases from J, with 10 bases between. Germline V gene data show CDR1 as SGHRS and CDR2 as YFSETQ. This CDR3 spans 13 amino acids. CDR3 in amino acids: CASSLPDANGYTF. The CDR3 bases are TGCGCCAGCAGCTTGCCGGATGCGAATGGCTACACCTTC.